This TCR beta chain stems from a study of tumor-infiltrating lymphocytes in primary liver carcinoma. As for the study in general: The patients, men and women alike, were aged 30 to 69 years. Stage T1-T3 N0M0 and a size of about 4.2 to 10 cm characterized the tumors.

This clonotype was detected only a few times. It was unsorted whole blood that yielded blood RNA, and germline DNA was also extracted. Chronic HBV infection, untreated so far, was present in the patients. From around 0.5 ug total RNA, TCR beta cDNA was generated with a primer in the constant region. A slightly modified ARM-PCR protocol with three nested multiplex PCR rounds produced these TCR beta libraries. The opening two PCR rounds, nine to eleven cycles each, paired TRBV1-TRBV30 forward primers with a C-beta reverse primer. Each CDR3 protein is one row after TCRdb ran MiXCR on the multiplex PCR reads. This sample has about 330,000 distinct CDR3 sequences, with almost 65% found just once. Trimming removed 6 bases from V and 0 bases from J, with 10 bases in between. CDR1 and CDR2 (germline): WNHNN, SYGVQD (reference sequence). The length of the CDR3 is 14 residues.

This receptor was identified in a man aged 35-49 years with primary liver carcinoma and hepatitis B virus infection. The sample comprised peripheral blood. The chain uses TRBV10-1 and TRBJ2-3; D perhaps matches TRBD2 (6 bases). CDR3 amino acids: CASSRDFSTDTQYF. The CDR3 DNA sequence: TGCGCCAGCAGCCGGGACTTTAGCACAGATACGCAGTATTTT.